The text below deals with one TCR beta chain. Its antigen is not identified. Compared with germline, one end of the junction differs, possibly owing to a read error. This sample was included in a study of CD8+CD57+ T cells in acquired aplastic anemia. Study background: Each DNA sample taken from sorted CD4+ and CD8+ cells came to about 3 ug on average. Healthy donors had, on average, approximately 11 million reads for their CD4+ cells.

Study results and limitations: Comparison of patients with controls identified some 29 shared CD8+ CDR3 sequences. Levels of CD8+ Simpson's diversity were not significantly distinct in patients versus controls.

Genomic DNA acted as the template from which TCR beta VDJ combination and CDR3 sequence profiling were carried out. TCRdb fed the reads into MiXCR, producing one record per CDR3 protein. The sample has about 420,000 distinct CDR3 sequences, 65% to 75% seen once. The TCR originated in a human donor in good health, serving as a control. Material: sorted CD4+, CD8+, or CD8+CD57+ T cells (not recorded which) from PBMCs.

This CDR3 is CATSDWTVNQPQHF. DNA of the CDR3: TGTGCCACCAGTGATTGGACCGTCAATCAGCCCCAGCACTTT. V usage is TRBV24-1 and J usage is TRBJ1-5; D not resolved. This CDR3 has 14 residues. The germline V gene encodes CDR1 KGHDR and CDR2 SFDVKD.